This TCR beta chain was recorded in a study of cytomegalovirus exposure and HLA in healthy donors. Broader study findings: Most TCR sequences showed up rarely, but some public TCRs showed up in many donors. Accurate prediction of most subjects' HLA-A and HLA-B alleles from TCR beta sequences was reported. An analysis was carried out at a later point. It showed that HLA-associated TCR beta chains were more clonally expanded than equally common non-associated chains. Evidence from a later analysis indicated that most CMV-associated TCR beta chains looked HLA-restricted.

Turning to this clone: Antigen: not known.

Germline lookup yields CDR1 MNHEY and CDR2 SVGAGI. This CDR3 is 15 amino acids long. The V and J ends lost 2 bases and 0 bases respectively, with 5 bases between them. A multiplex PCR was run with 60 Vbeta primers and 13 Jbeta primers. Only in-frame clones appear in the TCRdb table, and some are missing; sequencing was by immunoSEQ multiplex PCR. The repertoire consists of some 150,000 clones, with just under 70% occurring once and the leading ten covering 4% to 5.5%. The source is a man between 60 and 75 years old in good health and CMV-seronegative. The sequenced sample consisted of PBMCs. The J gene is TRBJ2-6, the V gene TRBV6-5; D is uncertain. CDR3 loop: CASSYAVSGANVLTF. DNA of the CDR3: TGTGCCAGCAGTTACGCGGTCTCTGGGGCCAACGTCCTGACTTTC.